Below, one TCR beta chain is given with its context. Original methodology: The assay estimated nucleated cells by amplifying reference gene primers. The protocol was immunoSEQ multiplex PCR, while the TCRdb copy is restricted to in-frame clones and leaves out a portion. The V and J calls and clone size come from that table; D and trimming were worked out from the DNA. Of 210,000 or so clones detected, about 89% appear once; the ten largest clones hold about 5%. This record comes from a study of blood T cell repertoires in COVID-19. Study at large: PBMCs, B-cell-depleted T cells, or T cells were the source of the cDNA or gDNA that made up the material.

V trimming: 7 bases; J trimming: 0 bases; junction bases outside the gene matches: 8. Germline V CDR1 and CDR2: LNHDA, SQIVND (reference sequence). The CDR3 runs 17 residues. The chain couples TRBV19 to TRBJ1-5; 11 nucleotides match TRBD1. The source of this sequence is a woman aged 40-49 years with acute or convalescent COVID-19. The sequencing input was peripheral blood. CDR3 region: CASTWTGGAYSNQPQHF. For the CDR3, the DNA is TGTGCCAGTACCTGGACAGGGGGCGCCTATAGCAATCAGCCCCAGCATTTT.